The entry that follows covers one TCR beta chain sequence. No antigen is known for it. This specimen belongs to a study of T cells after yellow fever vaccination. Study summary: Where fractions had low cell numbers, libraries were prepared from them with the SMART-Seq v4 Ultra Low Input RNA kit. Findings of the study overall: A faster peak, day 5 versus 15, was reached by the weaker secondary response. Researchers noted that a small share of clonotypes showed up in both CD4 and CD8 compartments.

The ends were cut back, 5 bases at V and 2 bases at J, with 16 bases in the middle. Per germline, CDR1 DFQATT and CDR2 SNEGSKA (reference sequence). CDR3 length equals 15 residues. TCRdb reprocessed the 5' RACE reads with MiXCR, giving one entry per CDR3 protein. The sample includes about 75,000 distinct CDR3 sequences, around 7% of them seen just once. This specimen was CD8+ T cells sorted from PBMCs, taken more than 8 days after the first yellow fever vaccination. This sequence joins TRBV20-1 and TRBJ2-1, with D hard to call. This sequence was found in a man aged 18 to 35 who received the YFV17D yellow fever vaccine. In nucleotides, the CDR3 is TGCAGTGCTCTGCTTTTGAGCAGTCCCTACAATGAGCAGTTCTTC. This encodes CSALLLSSPYNEQFF.